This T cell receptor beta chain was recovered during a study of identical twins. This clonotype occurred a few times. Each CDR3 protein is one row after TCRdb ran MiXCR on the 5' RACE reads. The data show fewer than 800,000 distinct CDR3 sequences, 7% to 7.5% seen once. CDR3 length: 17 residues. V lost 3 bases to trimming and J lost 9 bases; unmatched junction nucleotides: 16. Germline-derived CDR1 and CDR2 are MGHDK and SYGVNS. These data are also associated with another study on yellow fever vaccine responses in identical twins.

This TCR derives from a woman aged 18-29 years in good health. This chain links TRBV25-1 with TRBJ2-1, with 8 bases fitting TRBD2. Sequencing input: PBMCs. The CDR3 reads CASSESRGGTIQSEQFF. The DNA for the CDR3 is TGTGCCAGCAGTGAGTCCCGCGGGGGGACCATCCAGAGTGAGCAGTTCTTC.